These 27 T cell receptor beta chains share one sample of origin, sequenced in a study of T cells after yellow fever vaccination. TCRdb recomputed calls from the 5' RACE reads with MiXCR, one row per CDR3 protein. The repertoire has about 220,000 distinct CDR3 sequences, 3% to 3.5% of them found once; the top ten carry approximately 3%. Sequences were derived from CD4+ T cells sorted from PBMCs, sampled 10 days after the yellow fever booster vaccination. All receptors come from a young man who received the YFV17D yellow fever vaccine.

At least ten counts were recorded for this clonotype. The V call is TRBV4-2, the J call TRBJ2-2; TRBD2 matches 10 bases. Trimming cost V 3 bases and J 0 bases; bases outside gene matches: 1. The CDR3 contains 16 residues. The germline V gene has CDR1 LGHNA and CDR2 YNFKEQ. The CDR3 nucleotides read TGTGCCAGCAGCCAGCTAGCGGGAGCGAACACCGGGGAGCTGTTTTTT. It translates to CASSQLAGANTGELFF.

The rearrangement uses TRBV5-1 and TRBJ2-3, with TRBD2 as a possible D gene (6 bases). CDR3 length equals 18 residues. Germline V gene lookup returns CDR1 SGHRS and CDR2 YFSETQ. V shed 0 bases and J shed 0 bases, with 17 bases lying between them. CDR3 amino acids: CASSLATLAGTSTDTQYF. CDR3 DNA: TGCGCCAGCAGCTTGGCAACTTTGGCTGGGACTAGCACAGATACGCAGTATTTT.

The V gene is TRBV5-1, the J gene TRBJ1-2; no definite D call. There are 14 residues in the CDR3. The V end was cut by 3 bases, the J end by 1 base, with 10 bases between. Germline CDR1 SGHRS, CDR2 YFSETQ. The CDR3 spells CASSWGADNYGYTF. The CDR3, as DNA: TGCGCCAGCAGCTGGGGTGCCGATAACTATGGCTACACCTTC.

The chain links TRBV11-3 to TRBJ2-3, with a possible D match to TRBD2 (7 bases). Germline loops: CDR1 SGHNT, CDR2 YENEEA. Trimming took off 0 bases at V and 4 bases at J, with 11 bases between the two ends. This CDR3 is built from 15 residues. The CDR3 sequence: CASSLDGGAADTQYF. In DNA form, the CDR3 reads TGTGCCAGCAGCTTAGATGGGGGGGCCGCAGATACGCAGTATTTT.

This clonotype was picked up a small number of times. This rearrangement joins TRBV5-1 to TRBJ2-3; the D gene is possibly TRBD1 (5 bases). The V end was cut by 4 bases, the J end by 6 bases, with 18 bases between. The CDR3 runs 15 residues. Germline V gene data show CDR1 as SGHRS and CDR2 as YFSETQ. In nucleotides, the CDR3 is TGCGCCAGCAGCACCATAAGGGGTTCCGAGGATACGCAGTATTTT. Its translation: CASSTIRGSEDTQYF. The variable domain in full, with the rest retrieved from reference TRBV5-1 and TRBJ2-3, is KAGVTQTPRYLIKTRGQQVTLSCSPISGHRSVSWYQQTPGQGLQFLFEYFSETQRNKGNFPGRFSGRQFSNSRSEMNVSTLELGDSALYLCASSTIRGSEDTQYFGPGTRLTVL.

This clonotype was picked up many times. The gene calls are TRBV11-2 and TRBJ2-7, with unresolved D. The CDR3 runs 14 residues. V was shortened by 0 bases and J by 5 bases, with 11 bases between the two germline ends. Germline values: CDR1 SGHAT, CDR2 FQNNGV. The CDR3 sequence is CASSLDRVGNEQYF. The DNA for the CDR3 is TGTGCCAGCAGCTTAGATCGGGTAGGGAACGAGCAGTACTTC.

This clonotype was detected ten times or more. The V and J genes are TRBV7-8 and TRBJ1-3; D remains ambiguous. The CDR3 totals 16 residues. Germline CDR1 reads SGHVS; CDR2 reads FQNEAQ. Trimming removed 5 bases from V and 0 bases from J, with 14 bases in between. CDR3 bases: TGTGCCAGCAGCCCGTACGGGCGGACCTCTGGAAACACCATATATTTT. Residues: CASSPYGRTSGNTIYF.

This sequence joins TRBV7-2 and TRBJ1-5, with 7 bases fitting TRBD1. The CDR3 is 17 amino acids. Looked up from germline, CDR1 is SGHTA and CDR2 is FQGNSA. V lost 2 bases, J lost 4 bases, and 11 bases stayed unmatched. CDR3 loop: CASSLYGQGVINQPQHF. The CDR3, as DNA: TGTGCCAGCAGCTTATATGGGCAGGGGGTAATAAATCAGCCCCAGCATTTT.

This clonotype was picked up a small number of times. CDR3 sequence (DNA): TGCAGTGCTAGTGCCGGGCCCGGGGAGCTGTTTTTT. It encodes CSASAGPGELFF. This chain joins TRBV20-1 and TRBJ2-2; D is ambiguous. Between the trimmed V and J ends, which lost 3 bases and 6 bases, there was a span of 8 bases. Germline V CDR1 and CDR2: DFQATT, SNEGSKA (reference sequence). CDR3 length: 12 amino acids.

V usage is TRBV5-4 and J usage is TRBJ1-2; TRBD1 aligns across 7 bases. Trimming took 4 bases from V and 4 from J; bases not matched to a gene: 10. Germline loops: CDR1 SGHNT, CDR2 YYREEE (reference sequence). The CDR3 contains 15 residues. The CDR3 nucleotides read TGTGCCAGCAGCCTACAGGGGTTCGGGTCCTATGGCTACACCTTC. Translating gives CASSLQGFGSYGYTF.

The chain couples TRBV4-3 to TRBJ2-7, with 7 bases identical to TRBD1. The length of the CDR3 is 16 residues. V dropped 5 bases and J dropped 3; count of bases not matched to a gene: 13. The germline V gene has CDR1 LGHNA and CDR2 YSLEER. The CDR3 nucleotides read TGCGCCAGCAGCTGCCGGCCCCAGGGGGAGTTCTACGAGCAGTACTTC. This translates into CASSCRPQGEFYEQYF.

This clonotype appeared a few times. The V gene is TRBV12-3 or TRBV12-4, the J gene TRBJ2-3; 8 bases line up with TRBD1. Trimming removed 7 bases from V and 4 bases from J; junction bases left unmatched: 4. The CDR3 length is 13 residues. CDR3 protein: CASKTTGADTQYF. As DNA, the CDR3 is TGTGCCAGCAAAACGACAGGGGCAGATACGCAGTATTTT.

The chain carries TRBV7-2 and TRBJ2-5, with D possibly TRBD1 on 6 matching bases. The germline CDR1 and CDR2 sequences are SGHTA and FQGNSA. CDR3 length: 14 amino acids. Between the trimmed V and J ends, which lost 6 bases and 5 bases, there was a span of 16 bases. CDR3 residues: CASSEQGFQETQYF. The CDR3 DNA is TGTGCCAGCAGTGAGCAGGGGTTCCAGGAGACCCAGTACTTC.

CDR3 sequence (DNA): TGCGCCAGCAGCCAAGATTTGTACCTTTCGACCCTCCACTTT. Protein: CASSQDLYLSTLHF. The V and J genes are TRBV4-3 and TRBJ1-6; D remains unclear. V lost 0 bases to trimming and J lost 14 bases, with 14 bases between them. The CDR3 length is 14 residues. The germline V gene encodes CDR1 LGHNA and CDR2 YSLEER.

This clonotype was counted many times. V and J are TRBV7-2 and TRBJ1-1; 8 bases align to TRBD1. There are 16 residues in the CDR3. After removal of 1 base from V and 4 bases from J, the junction contained 8 bases not matched to a gene. Germline CDR1 and CDR2: SGHTA and FQGNSA. In nucleotides, the CDR3 is TGTGCCAGCAGCTTAGAAGTTGGACAGGGTTTCACTGAAGCTTTCTTT. Its translation: CASSLEVGQGFTEAFF.

The sample holds many counts of this clonotype. The chain links TRBV12-3 or TRBV12-4 to TRBJ1-1; a weak D match, TRBD1 (5 bases). V was pared by 7 bases and J by 6 bases, with 12 bases between. The CDR3 covers 12 residues. CDR3 in amino acids: CASTRWGSEAFF. Here the CDR3 DNA reads TGTGCCAGCACACGTTGGGGGTCTGAAGCTTTCTTT.

The chain links TRBV7-2 to TRBJ2-7; 13 nucleotides agree with TRBD2. J gave up 2 bases and V 5 bases, and 6 bases lay outside the gene matches. The CDR3 is 16 amino acids. Germline values: CDR1 SGHTA, CDR2 FQGNSA. CDR3 loop: CASSPGLAGAPYEQYF. The CDR3 DNA follows: TGTGCCAGCAGCCCAGGACTAGCGGGGGCGCCCTACGAGCAGTACTTC.

This clonotype was counted many times. The V call is TRBV7-9, the J call TRBJ1-5, with D tentatively TRBD1 (5 bases). The CDR3 is 15 residues long. V was trimmed by 10 bases and J by 1 base, leaving 17 bases between them. The V gene's germline CDR1 is SEHNR and CDR2 FQNEAQ (reference sequence). The CDR3 DNA is TGTGCCACCTTTTCAGGGACCTTCAGCAATCAGCCCCAGCATTTT. Residues: CATFSGTFSNQPQHF.

This clonotype has at least ten counts. The V and J genes are TRBV9 and TRBJ2-4; 9 positions match TRBD1. The J segment lost 9 bases and the V segment lost 3 bases, leaving 16 bases of the junction unmatched. CDR3 length equals 17 residues. CDR1 and CDR2 (germline): SGDLS, YYNGEE. The CDR3 protein is CASSAPSPGQGVGIQYF. The CDR3 bases are TGTGCCAGCAGCGCCCCGTCTCCGGGACAGGGCGTAGGCATTCAGTACTTC.

This clonotype was detected ten times or more. The V and J genes are TRBV7-2 and TRBJ1-1; D remains ambiguous. Trimming pared 3 bases from V and 7 bases from J, leaving 12 bases between. CDR3 length equals 13 residues. Per the germline V gene, CDR1 is SGHTA and CDR2 is FQGNSA. The DNA of the CDR3 is TGTGCCAGCAGCTTTGGCGGAGTTGATGAAGCTTTCTTT. It translates to CASSFGGVDEAFF.

This clonotype was detected a few times. The chain recombines TRBV15 with TRBJ2-7; D is unresolved. Germline V lookup: CDR1 LNHNV, CDR2 YYDKDF (reference sequence). CDR3 size: 13 residues. Between the trimmed V and J ends, which lost 0 bases and 5 bases, there was a span of 8 bases. The CDR3 protein is CATSRDPTHEQYF. CDR3 DNA sequence: TGTGCCACCAGCAGAGATCCGACGCACGAGCAGTACTTC.

This clonotype was recorded a few times. The chain carries TRBV6-5 and TRBJ2-2; D unclear. Trimming took off 2 bases at V and 4 bases at J, with 17 bases between the two ends. Germline V gene sequence: CDR1 MNHEY, CDR2 SVGAGI. The CDR3 contains 17 residues. The chain's CDR3 is CASSYIRPLTSTGELFF. The DNA for the CDR3 is TGTGCCAGCAGTTACATCCGCCCACTGACGAGCACCGGGGAGCTGTTTTTT.

The chain has TRBV4-3 and TRBJ2-5; D may be TRBD2 (7 bases). Germline loops: CDR1 LGHNA, CDR2 YSLEER. Trimming stripped 2 bases from V and 5 bases from J, with 18 bases between. This CDR3 has 16 amino acids. The CDR3 DNA reads TGCGCCAGCAGCCAAACTTTTTCGGGGGGCGCTGAGACCCAGTACTTC. Amino acid sequence: CASSQTFSGGAETQYF.

This clonotype was counted many times. The chain carries TRBV7-8 and TRBJ2-3, with D unclear. Trimming removed 1 base from V and 6 bases from J, with 11 bases in between. The CDR3 is 14 amino acids. Germline V lookup: CDR1 SGHVS, CDR2 FQNEAQ. The CDR3 loop reads CASSLETHSDTQYF. CDR3 coding DNA: TGTGCCAGCAGCTTAGAAACGCATTCGGATACGCAGTATTTT.

This clonotype was detected a few times. The genes are TRBV5-4 and TRBJ2-3; D is uncertain. V was trimmed by 2 bases and J by 2 bases, leaving 6 bases between them. CDR1 is SGHNT, CDR2 YYREEE, per germline (reference sequence). The CDR3 totals 13 residues. CDR3 DNA: TGTGCCAGCAGCTTTGTACTCACAGATACGCAGTATTTT. It is translated as CASSFVLTDTQYF.

The chain links TRBV20-1 to TRBJ2-5; TRBD1 agrees at 8 bases. The ends lost 3 bases at V and 5 bases at J; junction bases unmatched: 5. CDR1 is DFQATT and CDR2 is SNEGSKA in the germline V gene (reference sequence). This CDR3 is built from 13 residues. The CDR3 reads CSASPGGSETQYF. The DNA for the CDR3 is TGCAGTGCTAGCCCAGGGGGCTCGGAGACCCAGTACTTC.

This chain uses TRBV7-2 with TRBJ2-2; no clear D gene. Germline lookup yields CDR1 SGHTA and CDR2 FQGNSA. The CDR3 is made up of 14 amino acids. V lost 3 bases and J 0 bases, leaving 5 bases between the germline ends. The CDR3 DNA reads TGTGCCAGCAGCTTTGCCACGAACACCGGGGAGCTGTTTTTT. Translating gives CASSFATNTGELFF.